This T cell receptor beta chain was observed in a study of blood T cells in healthy people across ages. Combining a sample-barcoded 5' primer with a J-beta primer mix, a second PCR ran for roughly 6 to 11 cycles. TCRdb re-analysed the 5' RACE reads in MiXCR, keeping a single row per CDR3 protein. Of hundreds of thousands of distinct CDR3 sequences in the sample, about 55% were seen once. The authors isolated at least 6 million PBMCs per sample. At least 5.5 micrograms of total RNA were extracted per sample. The germline V and J ends were trimmed by 6 bases and 5 bases, with 9 bases remaining between them. CDR1 is SGHRS, CDR2 YFSETQ, per germline. This CDR3 is built from 11 residues.

The TCR originated in an elderly man in good health. Sequencing was performed on blood. The rearrangement joins TRBV5-1 to TRBJ2-7; unclear D gene. CDR3 bases: TGCGCCAGCACGATTTCAAACGAGCAGTACTTC. Translated, it gives CASTISNEQYF.